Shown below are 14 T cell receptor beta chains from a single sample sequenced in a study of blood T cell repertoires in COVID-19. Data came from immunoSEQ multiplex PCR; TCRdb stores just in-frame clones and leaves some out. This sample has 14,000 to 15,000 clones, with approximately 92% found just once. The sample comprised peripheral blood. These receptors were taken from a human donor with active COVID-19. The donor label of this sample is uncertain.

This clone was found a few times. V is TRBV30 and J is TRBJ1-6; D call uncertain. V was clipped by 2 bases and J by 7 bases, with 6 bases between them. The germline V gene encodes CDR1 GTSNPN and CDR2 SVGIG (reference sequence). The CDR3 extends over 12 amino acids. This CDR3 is CAWSTRNSPLHF. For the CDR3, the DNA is TGTGCCTGGAGTACCCGGAATTCACCCCTCCACTTT.

In DNA form, the CDR3 reads TGTGCCACCAGCAGAGAGGGTGGGAGAGGCGAGCAGTACTTC. It specifies CATSREGGRGEQYF. V is TRBV15 and J is TRBJ2-7, with D tentatively TRBD2 (5 bases). CDR1 and CDR2 from the germline V gene are LNHNV and YYDKDF (reference sequence). The V end lost 0 bases, the J end lost 6 bases, and 12 bases lay between the germline ends. The CDR3 is 14 residues long.

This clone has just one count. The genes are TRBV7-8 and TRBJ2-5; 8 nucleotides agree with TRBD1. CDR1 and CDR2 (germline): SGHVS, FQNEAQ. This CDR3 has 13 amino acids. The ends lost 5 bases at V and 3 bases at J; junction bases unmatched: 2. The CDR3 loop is CASSQDREETQYF. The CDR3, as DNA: TGTGCCAGCAGCCAGGACAGGGAAGAGACCCAGTACTTC.

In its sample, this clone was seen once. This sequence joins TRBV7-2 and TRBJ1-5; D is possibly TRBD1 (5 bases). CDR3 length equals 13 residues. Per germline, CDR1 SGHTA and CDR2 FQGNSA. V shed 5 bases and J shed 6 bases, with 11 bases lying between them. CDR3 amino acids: CASSQSQVQPQHF. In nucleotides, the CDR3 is TGTGCCAGCAGCCAATCACAGGTTCAGCCCCAGCATTTT.

CDR3 bases: TGCGCCAGCAGCCAAGATCAGGGGGAATACAATGAGCAGTTCTTC. This gives the protein CASSQDQGEYNEQFF. J is TRBJ2-1 and V is TRBV4-1, with TRBD1 matching 7 bases. The CDR3 sequence is 15 residues long. The ends lost 0 bases at V and 4 bases at J; junction bases unmatched: 3. Germline CDR1 reads MGHRA; CDR2 reads YSYEKL.

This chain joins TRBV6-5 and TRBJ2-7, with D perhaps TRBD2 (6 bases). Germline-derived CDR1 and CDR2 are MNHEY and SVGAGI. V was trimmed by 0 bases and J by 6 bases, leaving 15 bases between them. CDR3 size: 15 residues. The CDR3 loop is CASSYSILAPGEQYF. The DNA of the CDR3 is TGTGCCAGCAGTTACTCGATACTAGCTCCTGGCGAGCAGTACTTC.

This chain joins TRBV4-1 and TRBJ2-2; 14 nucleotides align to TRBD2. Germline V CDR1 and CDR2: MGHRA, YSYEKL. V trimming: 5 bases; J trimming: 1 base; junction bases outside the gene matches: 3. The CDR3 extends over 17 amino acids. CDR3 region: CASSAGTSGRNTGELFF. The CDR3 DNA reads TGCGCCAGCAGCGCGGGGACTAGCGGGAGGAACACCGGGGAGCTGTTTTTT.

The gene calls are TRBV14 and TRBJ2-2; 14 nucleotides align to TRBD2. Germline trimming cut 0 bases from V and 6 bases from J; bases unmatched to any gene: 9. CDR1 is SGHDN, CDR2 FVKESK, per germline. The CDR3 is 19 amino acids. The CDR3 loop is CASSQEDLPGLAGAGELFF. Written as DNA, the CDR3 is TGTGCCAGCAGCCAAGAAGATCTACCGGGACTAGCGGGAGCCGGGGAGCTGTTTTTT.

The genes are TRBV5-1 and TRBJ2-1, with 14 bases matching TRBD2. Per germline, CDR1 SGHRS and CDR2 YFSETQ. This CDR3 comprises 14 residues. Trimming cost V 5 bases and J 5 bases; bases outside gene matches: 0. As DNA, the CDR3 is TGCGCCAGCAGGACTAGCGGGAGGGACAATGAGCAGTTCTTC. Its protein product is CASRTSGRDNEQFF.

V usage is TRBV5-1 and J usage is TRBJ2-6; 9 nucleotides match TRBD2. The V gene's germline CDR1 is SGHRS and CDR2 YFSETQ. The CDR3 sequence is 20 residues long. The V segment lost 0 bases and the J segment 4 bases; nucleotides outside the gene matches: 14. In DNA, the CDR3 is TGCGCCAGCAGCTTGGCCTGGAAAGGGACTAGCCTGGCGGGGGCCAACGTCCTGACTTTC. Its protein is CASSLAWKGTSLAGANVLTF.

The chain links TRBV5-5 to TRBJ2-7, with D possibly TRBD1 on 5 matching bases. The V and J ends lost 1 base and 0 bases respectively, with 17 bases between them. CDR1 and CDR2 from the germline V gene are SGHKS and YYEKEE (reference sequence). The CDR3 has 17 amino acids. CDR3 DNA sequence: TGTGCCAGCAGCTTGCCCCCGCAGGGTCCCAGCTCCTACGAGCAGTACTTC. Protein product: CASSLPPQGPSSYEQYF.

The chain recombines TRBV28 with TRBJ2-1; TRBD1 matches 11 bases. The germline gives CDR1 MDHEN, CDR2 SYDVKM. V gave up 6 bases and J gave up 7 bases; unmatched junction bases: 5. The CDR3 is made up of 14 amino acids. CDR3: CASRRTGGENEQFF. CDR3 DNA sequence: TGTGCCAGCAGGAGGACAGGGGGCGAAAATGAGCAGTTCTTC.

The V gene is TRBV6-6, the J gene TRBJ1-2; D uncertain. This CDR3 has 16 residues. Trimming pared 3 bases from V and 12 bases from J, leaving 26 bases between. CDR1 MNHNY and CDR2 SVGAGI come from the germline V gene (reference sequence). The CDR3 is CASSYPGLREPRPDTF. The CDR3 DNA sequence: TGTGCCAGCAGTTATCCCGGGCTTAGGGAGCCTCGACCCGACACCTTC.

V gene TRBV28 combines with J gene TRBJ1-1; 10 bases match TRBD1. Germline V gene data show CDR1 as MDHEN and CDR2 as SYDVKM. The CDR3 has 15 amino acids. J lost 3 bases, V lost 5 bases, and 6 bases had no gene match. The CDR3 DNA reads TGTGCCAGCAGTCCATCCGGGACAGGGGACACTGAAGCTTTCTTT. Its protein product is CASSPSGTGDTEAFF.